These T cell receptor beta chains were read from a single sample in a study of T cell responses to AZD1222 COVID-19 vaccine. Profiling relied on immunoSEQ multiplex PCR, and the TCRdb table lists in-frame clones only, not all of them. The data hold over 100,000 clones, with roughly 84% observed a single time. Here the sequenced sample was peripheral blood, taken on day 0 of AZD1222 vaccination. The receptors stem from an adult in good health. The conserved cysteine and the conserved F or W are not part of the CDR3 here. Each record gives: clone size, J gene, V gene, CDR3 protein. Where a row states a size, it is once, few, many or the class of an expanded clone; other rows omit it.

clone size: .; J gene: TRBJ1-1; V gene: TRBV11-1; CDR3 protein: ASSYTTGGTEAF
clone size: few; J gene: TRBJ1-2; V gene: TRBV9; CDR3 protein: ASSSSSTGGVLGYT
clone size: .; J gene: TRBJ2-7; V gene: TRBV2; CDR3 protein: ASSKNYEQY
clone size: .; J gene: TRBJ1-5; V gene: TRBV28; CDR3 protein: ASKITGKPKH
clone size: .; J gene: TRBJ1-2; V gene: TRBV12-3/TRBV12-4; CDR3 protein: ASTPDRDYGYT
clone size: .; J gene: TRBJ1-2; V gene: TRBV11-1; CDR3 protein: ASSLGTGVYGYT
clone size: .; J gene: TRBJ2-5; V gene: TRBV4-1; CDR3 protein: ASSQEGAYETQY
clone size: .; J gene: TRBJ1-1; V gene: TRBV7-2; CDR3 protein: ASSLSSTEAF
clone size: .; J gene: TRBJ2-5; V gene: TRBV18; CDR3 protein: ASSPIRIGQGKQETQY
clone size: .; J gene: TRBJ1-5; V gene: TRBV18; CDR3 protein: ASSLETNQPQH
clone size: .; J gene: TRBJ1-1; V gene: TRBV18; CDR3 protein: ASSRLNTEAF
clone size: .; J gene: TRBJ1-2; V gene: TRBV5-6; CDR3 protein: ASSLLGQGGYGYT
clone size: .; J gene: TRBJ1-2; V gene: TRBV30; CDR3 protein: AWSDQTVNYGYT
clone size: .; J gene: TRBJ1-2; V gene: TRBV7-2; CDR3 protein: ASSGRQGAGYGYT
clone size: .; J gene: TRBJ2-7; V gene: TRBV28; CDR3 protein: ASSSGGPGYEQY
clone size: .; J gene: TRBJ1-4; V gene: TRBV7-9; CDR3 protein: ASSLGEGPANEKLF